This TCR beta chain originates from a study of shared clonotypes between healthy human individuals. Study summary: Per-donor plates numbered three CD4 naive, three CD4 memory, two CD8 naive and one CD8 memory.

Positive CCR7 selection of CD45RO-negative cells yielded the naive CD8 cells, and terminally differentiated effector memory CD45RA+ cells were excluded. Libraries were prepared by immunoSEQ multiplex PCR; TCRdb keeps only in-frame clonotypes and omits some of them. Of over 2 million clones listed, 85% to 95% are singletons. This clonotype was obtained from a man aged 18 to 30 in good health. Material: naive CD8+ T cells sorted from blood.

The CDR3 is CASSHHSSEAFF. CDR3 DNA sequence: TGTGCCAGCAGTCATCACAGCTCTGAAGCTTTCTTT. The V and J genes are TRBV7-8 and TRBJ1-1; D gene unclear. V lost 6 bases, J lost 6 bases, and 11 bases lay in between. Germline lookup yields CDR1 SGHVS and CDR2 FQNEAQ. The CDR3 runs 12 residues.